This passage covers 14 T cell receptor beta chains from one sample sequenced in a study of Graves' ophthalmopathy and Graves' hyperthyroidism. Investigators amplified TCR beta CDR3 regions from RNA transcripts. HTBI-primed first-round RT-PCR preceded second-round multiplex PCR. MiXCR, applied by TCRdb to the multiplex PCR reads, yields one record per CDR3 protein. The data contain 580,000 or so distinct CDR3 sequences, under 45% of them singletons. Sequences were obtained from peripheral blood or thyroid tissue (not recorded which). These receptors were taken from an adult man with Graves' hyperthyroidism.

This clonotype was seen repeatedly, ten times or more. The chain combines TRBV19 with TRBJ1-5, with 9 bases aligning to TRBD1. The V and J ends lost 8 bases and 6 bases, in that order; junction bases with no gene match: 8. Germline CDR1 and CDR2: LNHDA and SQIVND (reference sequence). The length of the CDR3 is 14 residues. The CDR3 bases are TGTGCCAGTCTGGTGACAGGGGGTAGTCAGCCCCAGCATTTT. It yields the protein CASLVTGGSQPQHF.

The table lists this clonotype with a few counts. CDR3 nucleotide sequence: TGTGCCAGCAGCCCGGACAGGGTTCGTGAGCAGTACTTC. Its translation: CASSPDRVREQYF. The genes are TRBV7-2 and TRBJ2-7; 8 nucleotides line up with TRBD1. The V and J ends lost 5 bases and 7 bases, in that order; junction bases with no gene match: 7. This CDR3 region has 13 residues. Germline V gives CDR1 SGHTA, CDR2 FQGNSA.

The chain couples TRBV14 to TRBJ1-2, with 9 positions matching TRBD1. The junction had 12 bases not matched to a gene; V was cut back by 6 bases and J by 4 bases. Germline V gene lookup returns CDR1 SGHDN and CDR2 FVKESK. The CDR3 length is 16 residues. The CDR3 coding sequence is TGTGCCAGCAGTCCGGGGACAGGGTTGCAGGGCTATGGCTACACCTTC. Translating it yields CASSPGTGLQGYGYTF.

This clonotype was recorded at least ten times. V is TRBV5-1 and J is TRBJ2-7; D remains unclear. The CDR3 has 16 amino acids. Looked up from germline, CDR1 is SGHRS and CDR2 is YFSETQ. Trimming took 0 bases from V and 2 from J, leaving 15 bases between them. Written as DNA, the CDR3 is TGCGCCAGCAGCTTGGATTCTGCGGAGCCGGCCTACGAGCAGTACTTC. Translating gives CASSLDSAEPAYEQYF.

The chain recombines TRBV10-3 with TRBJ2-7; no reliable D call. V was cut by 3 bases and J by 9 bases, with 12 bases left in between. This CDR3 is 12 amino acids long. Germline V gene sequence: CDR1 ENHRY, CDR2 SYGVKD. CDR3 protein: CAISDVVRGQYF. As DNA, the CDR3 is TGTGCCATCAGTGATGTCGTACGTGGGCAGTACTTC.

The CDR3 DNA sequence: TGTGCCAGCAGCTTAACCCGGGACAAGGGGGACTACGAGCAGTACTTC. It encodes CASSLTRDKGDYEQYF. V and J are TRBV7-6 and TRBJ2-7; TRBD1 might be the D (6 bases). Germline CDR1 reads SGHVS; CDR2 reads FNYEAQ. Trimming left V 2 bases short and J 3 bases short, with 17 bases between. The CDR3 has 16 residues.

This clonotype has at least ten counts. The CDR3 spells CATTKDPWGTEAFF. The CDR3, as DNA: TGTGCCACCACCAAGGACCCTTGGGGGACTGAAGCTTTCTTT. The rearrangement links TRBV24-1 to TRBJ1-1; D might be TRBD1 (5 bases). Germline V lookup: CDR1 KGHDR, CDR2 SFDVKD. V lost 8 bases and J lost 5, with 17 bases in between. The length of the CDR3 is 14 residues.

DNA for the CDR3: TGTGCCACCAGTGACCAATCTAGCGGGAGGGCCTTGGAGACCCAGTACTTC. Amino acid sequence: CATSDQSSGRALETQYF. The rearrangement links TRBV24-1 to TRBJ2-5; TRBD2 aligns across 12 bases. The CDR3 runs 17 residues. In germline, CDR1 is KGHDR, CDR2 SFDVKD. J lost 5 bases, V lost 4 bases, and 10 bases had no gene match.

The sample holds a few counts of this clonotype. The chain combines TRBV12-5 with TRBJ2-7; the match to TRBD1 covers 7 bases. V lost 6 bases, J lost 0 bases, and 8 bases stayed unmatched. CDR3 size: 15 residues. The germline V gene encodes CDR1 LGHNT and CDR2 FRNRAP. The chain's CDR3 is CASGPQGTNSYEQYF. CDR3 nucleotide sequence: TGTGCTAGTGGCCCACAGGGGACCAACTCCTACGAGCAGTACTTC.

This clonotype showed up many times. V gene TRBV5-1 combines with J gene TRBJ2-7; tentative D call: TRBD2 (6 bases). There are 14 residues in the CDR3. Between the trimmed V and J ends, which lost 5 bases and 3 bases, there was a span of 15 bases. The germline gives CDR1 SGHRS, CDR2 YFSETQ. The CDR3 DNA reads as TGCGCCAGCAGACCGGAGGTGGGGGGCTACGAGCAGTACTTC. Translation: CASRPEVGGYEQYF.

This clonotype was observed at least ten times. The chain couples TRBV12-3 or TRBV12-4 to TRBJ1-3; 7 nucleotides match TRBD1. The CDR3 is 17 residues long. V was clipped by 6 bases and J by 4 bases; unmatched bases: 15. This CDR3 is CASSPGAFMDRGNTIYF. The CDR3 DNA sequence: TGTGCCAGCAGCCCGGGAGCCTTTATGGACAGGGGAAACACCATATATTTT.

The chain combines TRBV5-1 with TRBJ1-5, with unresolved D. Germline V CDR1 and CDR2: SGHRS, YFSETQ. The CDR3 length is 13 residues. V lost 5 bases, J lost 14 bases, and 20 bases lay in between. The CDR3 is CASREQWVVHEHF. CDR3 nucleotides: TGCGCCAGCAGGGAACAGTGGGTAGTCCATGAGCATTTT.

The DNA of the CDR3 is TGTGCCAGCAGTTCAGCAGGGGTGGGAAACACCATATATTTT. Its protein product is CASSSAGVGNTIYF. The chain joins TRBV28 to TRBJ1-3; a possible D gene is TRBD1 (6 bases). Germline V CDR1 and CDR2: MDHEN, SYDVKM. The CDR3 totals 14 residues. With 4 bases removed from V and 4 bases from J, the gap between germline ends came to 11 bases. Filled out from reference TRBV28 and TRBJ1-3, the complete variable domain reads DVKVTQSSRYLVKRTGEKVFLECVQDMDHENMFWYRQDPGLGLRLIYFSYDVKMKEKGDIPEGYSVSREKKERFSLILESASTNQTSMYLCASSSAGVGNTIYFGEGSWLTVV.

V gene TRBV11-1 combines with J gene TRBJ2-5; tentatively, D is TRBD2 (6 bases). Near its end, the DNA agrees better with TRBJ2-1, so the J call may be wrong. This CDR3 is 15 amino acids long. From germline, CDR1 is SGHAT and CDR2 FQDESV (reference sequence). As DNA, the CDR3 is TGTGCCAGCAGCTTTGTAACGGGAGAGAACAATGAGCAGTTCTTC. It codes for CASSFVTGENNEQFF.